A selection of T cell receptor beta chains follows, all from one sample in a study of blood T cell repertoires in COVID-19. The table came from immunoSEQ multiplex PCR; TCRdb's copy has only in-frame clones and leaves some out. Here the sample spans roughly 190,000 clones, 81% being singletons. The source material was peripheral blood. The receptors originated from a woman in her thirties or forties with COVID-19, enrolled during active disease. CDR3s include the opening cysteine and the closing phenylalanine or tryptophan. D genes are given only for firm matches. Part of the rows lack a size; the others show once, few, many or a class for expanded clones.

CDR3 length	clone size	V gene	J gene	D gene	CDR3 DNA	CDR3 protein
17	-	TRBV7-9	TRBJ2-1	TRBD2	TGTGCCAGCAGCTTAGGGCTAGCGGGAGCTCTCTACAATGAGCAGTTCTTC	CASSLGLAGALYNEQFF
15	-	TRBV27	TRBJ2-1	TRBD2	TGTGCCACCCAACCGGGACTAGCGGGAATCGATGAGCAGTTCTTC	CATQPGLAGIDEQFF
16	-	TRBV7-9	TRBJ2-7	TRBD1	TGTGCCAGCAGCACCTATGGGGGGACAGGAAACTACGAGCAGTACTTC	CASSTYGGTGNYEQYF
13	-	TRBV11-2	TRBJ2-7	-	TGTGCCAGCAGCTTAGGAGGGGGCTACGAGCAGTACTTC	CASSLGGGYEQYF
15	-	TRBV5-8	TRBJ2-7	TRBD2	TGTGCCAGCAGCTTGATTGGGACTAGCGGCTACGAGCAGTACTTC	CASSLIGTSGYEQYF
17	-	TRBV4-2	TRBJ2-3	-	TGTGCCAGCAGCCAATCCCCACTAGTAAGGGCCACAGATACGCAGTATTTT	CASSQSPLVRATDTQYF
15	-	TRBV19	TRBJ2-2	TRBD1	TGTGCCAGCCGGGGACAGACCTCGAACACCGGGGAGCTGTTTTTT	CASRGQTSNTGELFF
13	-	TRBV7-9	TRBJ1-1	-	TGTGCCAGCAGCCCCCCAGGTGGCCCCGAAGCTTTCTTT	CASSPPGGPEAFF
15	-	TRBV5-1	TRBJ2-1	-	TGCGCCAGCAGCTCCCTAGCTATCTCCTACAATGAGCAGTTCTTC	CASSSLAISYNEQFF
15	-	TRBV27	TRBJ2-7	TRBD2	TGTGCCAGCAGACGAAGGGAGGGTGACTCCTACGAGCAGTACTTC	CASRRREGDSYEQYF
14	-	TRBV28	TRBJ2-7	-	TGTGCCAGCAGTTTTACGGGACTGACCTACGAGCAGTACTTC	CASSFTGLTYEQYF
15	once	TRBV25-1	TRBJ2-2	-	TGTGCCAGCAGTGGAAGCAACAGGGTCACCGGGGAGCTGTTTTTT	CASSGSNRVTGELFF
16	-	TRBV7-9	TRBJ1-6	TRBD1	TGTGCCAGCAGCTCTATAAGACAGGGGTCGGCTTCACCCCTCCACTTT	CASSSIRQGSASPLHF
15	few	TRBV7-8	TRBJ2-1	TRBD2	TGTGCCAGCAGCACAGGGACTAGCGGGAGTCGGGAGCAGTTCTTC	CASSTGTSGSREQFF
15	-	TRBV29-1	TRBJ1-2	TRBD1	TGCAGCGTTGCTCGGACAGGGCAAGCTAACTATGGCTACACCTTC	CSVARTGQANYGYTF
16	-	TRBV3-1/TRBV3-2	TRBJ2-2	TRBD2	TGTGCCAGCAGCCCGGGACTAGCGGGAGCTAACGGGGAGCTGTTTTTT	CASSPGLAGANGELFF
14	-	TRBV29-1	TRBJ2-5	-	TGCAGCACGAACAGGGCCGCCGGGACCGAGACCCAGTACTTC	CSTNRAAGTETQYF
14	-	TRBV5-1	TRBJ2-2	TRBD1	TGCGCCAGCAGCGACAGGGGTAACACCGGGGAGCTGTTTTTT	CASSDRGNTGELFF
16	-	TRBV24-1	TRBJ2-5	TRBD1	TGTGCCACCAGTGATCAACTTGACAGGGGGATTGAGACCCAGTACTTC	CATSDQLDRGIETQYF
14	-	TRBV15	TRBJ1-4	-	TGTGCCACCAGCGGCTCCTCCCGGGGTGAAAAACTGTTTTTT	CATSGSSRGEKLFF
16	few	TRBV19	TRBJ2-2	-	TGTGCCAGTAGTATTGGATACGGACAGAACACCGGGGAGCTGTTTTTT	CASSIGYGQNTGELFF
16	-	TRBV13	TRBJ1-6	-	TGTGCCAGCAGCCTTCGGAGGGGCTCCTATAATTCACCCCTCCACTTT	CASSLRRGSYNSPLHF
15	-	TRBV4-1	TRBJ2-7	TRBD1	TGCGCCAGCAGCCAAGAGACAGGGGTTTATTTCGAGCAGTACTTC	CASSQETGVYFEQYF
13	-	TRBV12-3/TRBV12-4	TRBJ2-3	-	TGTGCCAGCAGTTTAGCGAGGGGGGATACGCAGTATTTT	CASSLARGDTQYF
14	-	TRBV6-1	TRBJ1-5	-	TGTGCCAGCAGTGAAGGACAGAGTAATCAGCCCCAGCATTTT	CASSEGQSNQPQHF